This entry describes one T cell receptor (beta chain). Its antigen has not been determined. Within one base of it there is no much larger clone, and no base qualities were kept. This sample was taken from a study of blood T cell repertoires in COVID-19 (TCRdb year 2020). For context, the study as a whole: Samples from collaborators originated in the United States, Italy and Spain and spanned both the acute and convalescent phases of COVID-19. The material from the prospective study consisted of cDNA or gDNA derived from T cells, B-cell-depleted T cells, or PBMCs. Deeply sampled blood TCRbeta repertoires from subjects exposed to, actively infected with, or recovered from COVID-19 were included in the dataset. A freely available public database, intended as a resource for researchers studying the immune response to SARS-CoV-2, is where the repertoires were released. Samples came from the ongoing ImmuneRACE study (first 160 participants) plus 1,254 subjects from 6 global collaborators. Sample metadata almost always included a de-identified subject ID, COVID-19 status, age in years and sex. Where available, HLA class I and class II types were obtained from metadata supplied by the sample provider rather than from assay-based typing. General study outcomes and caveats: The quantity of clinical and demographic metadata differed by source and by participant and was supplied without curation.

Trimming costs V 1 base and J 2 bases, and their ends lie 13 bases apart. Including cysteine and phenylalanine, the CDR3 has 16 amino acids. Only CDR3 DNA remains: 48 bases, in frame from the first base. The germline V gene (reference sequence) yields LGHDT for CDR1 and YNNKEL for CDR2. The immunoSEQ Assay, a bias-controlled multiplex PCR, was used to amplify TCRbeta CDR3 regions from genomic DNA. The authors' analysis ran thus. Within the assay, amplification of reference gene primers was used to estimate how many nucleated cells each sample contained. Sequence reads were collapsed and filtered to measure the absolute abundance of every unique TCRbeta CDR3 rearrangement. For each sample, productive Simpson clonality was calculated by taking the square root of Simpson's diversity index across productive rearrangements. Entries here come from immuneACCESS through TCRdb and include only in-frame sequences with V and J called. Some clones fail to appear in such tables; in the studies checked, an unresolved V gene covers under half of the shortfall, and the cause of the remainder is unknown. Clone size and V and J calls were adopted from that table, with D and trimming inferred from the DNA. This sample comprises some 80,000 clones, about four fifths of them detected only once. The ten largest clones take up 15% to 20% of the sample.

Whole blood was collected in K2EDTA tubes by collaborating institutions according to the institutions' own protocols. For TCRbeta analysis, collaborators shipped samples as frozen whole blood, isolated PBMCs, or DNA extracted from either of those sample types. The specimen sequenced was peripheral blood. This chain is built from TRBV3-1 (or the pseudogene TRBV3-2) and TRBJ2-3; possibly the D gene is TRBD1, per 6 matching bases. This clonotype originated in a human donor in a cohort sampled during active COVID-19. At the DNA level, the sequence is TGTGCCAGCAGCCAAGTAAGAGGGGGAAACACAGATACGCAGTATTTT. It translates as CASSQVRGGNTDTQYF.